This T cell receptor (beta chain) was identified in a study of T cell responses to AZD1222 COVID-19 vaccine. This clone occurred a few times. V lost 1 base, J lost 4 bases, and 12 bases lay in between. Per germline, CDR1 SGHNT and CDR2 YYREEE (reference sequence). This CDR3 is 15 amino acids long. This table comes from immunoSEQ multiplex PCR, and its TCRdb copy is limited to in-frame clones, with some not included. The table has 110,000 or so clones, about nine tenths seen once. The source was peripheral blood, collected 28 days after the second AZD1222 dose. J is TRBJ2-1 and V is TRBV5-4; a possible D gene is TRBD2 (6 bases). The TCR was taken from an adult who received the AZD1222 COVID-19 vaccine. The CDR3 sequence is CASSLRTGVYNEQFF. As DNA, the CDR3 is TGTGCCAGCAGCTTGAGGACGGGAGTGTACAATGAGCAGTTCTTC.